The clone carrying this T cell receptor beta chain was observed a few times. These data come from a study of T-cell memory formation after mild COVID-19. The CDR3 runs 14 residues. V was shortened by 4 bases and J by 0 bases, with 10 bases between the two germline ends. The germline CDR1 and CDR2 sequences are SGHDT and YYEEEE. TCRdb used MiXCR to reprocess the 5' RACE reads, holding one entry per CDR3 protein. Seen here are about 600,000 distinct CDR3 sequences, approximately 21% observed once, and the top ten hold roughly 8.1%. Specimen: PBMCs or a T cell subset sorted from them (not recorded which). This receptor was taken from an adult woman who had mild COVID-19 (a few samples of this study predate the infection). Cell type and time point are not known. V is TRBV5-6 and J is TRBJ1-1; no clear D. CDR3 nucleotide sequence: TGTGCCAGCAGCCCGCCGGACTTGAACACTGAAGCTTTCTTT. Translation gives CASSPPDLNTEAFF. The complete variable domain, with remaining parts taken from reference TRBV5-6 and TRBJ1-1, reads DAGVTQSPTHLIKTRGQQVTLRCSPKSGHDTVSWYQQALGQGPQFIFQYYEEEERQRGNFPDRFSGHQFPNYSSELNVNALLLGDSALYLCASSPPDLNTEAFFGQGTRLTVV.